Listed below are T cell receptor beta chains from one sample, sequenced in a study of CD8+CD57+ T cells in acquired aplastic anemia. TCRdb reprocessed the reads with MiXCR, giving one entry per CDR3 protein. The table has under 40,000 distinct CDR3 sequences, under 80% seen once. Specimen: sorted CD4+, CD8+, or CD8+CD57+ T cells (not recorded which) from PBMCs. These receptor sequences come from a human donor in good health, serving as a control. Each CDR3 is given with its conserved first and last residue. The D gene is left open where the match is weak. Some rows mark clone size as missing; the rest say once, few, many or name a class of expanded clone.

v_gene,j_gene,d_gene,abundance,CDR3nt,CDR3aa
TRBV15,TRBJ1-3,-,-,TGTGCCACCAGCAGGATTGACCAGTTAAATGAAAACACCATATATTTT,CATSRIDQLNENTIYF
TRBV25-1,TRBJ2-3,-,-,TGTGCCAGCAGTAGGAGGGCCCGCGATAATACGCAGTATTTT,CASSRRARDNTQYF
TRBV5-1,TRBJ2-7,-,medium-sized,TGCGCCAGCAGCTTGGTCCAGGGCGGGGTCCTCTGGGAGCAGTACTTC,CASSLVQGGVLWEQYF
TRBV6-1,TRBJ1-4,TRBD1,-,TGTGCCAGCAGTGAAGCGCTTCGGGGGACAGGCGATGAAAAACTGTTTTTT,CASSEALRGTGDEKLFF
TRBV19,TRBJ1-2,TRBD1,-,TGTGCCAGTAGTATCAGAACCGGGACAGGGGTCTATGGCTACACCTTC,CASSIRTGTGVYGYTF
TRBV2,TRBJ2-7,TRBD1,-,TGTGCCAGCAGTGCTAACAGGGGGCCCCACTTTAACGAGCAGTACTTC,CASSANRGPHFNEQYF
TRBV20-1,TRBJ1-2,-,-,TGCAGTGCTAGAGATCAGAGGGACTATGGCTACACCTTC,CSARDQRDYGYTF
TRBV29-1,TRBJ1-6,-,-,TGCAGCGTTGTCGAGGGGGAAGCCAGTAATTCACCCCTCCACTTT,CSVVEGEASNSPLHF
TRBV5-1,TRBJ2-2,-,-,TGCGCCAGCAGCTCCAGGGACCGCACCGGGGAGCTGTTTTTT,CASSSRDRTGELFF
TRBV4-3,TRBJ2-1,TRBD2,-,TGCGCCAGCAGCCAAGGACTAGCACGGTCCAATGAGCAGTTCTTC,CASSQGLARSNEQFF
TRBV19,TRBJ1-5,TRBD1,-,TGTGCCACCCGGGACAGGCGAGATCAGCCCCAGCATTTT,CATRDRRDQPQHF
TRBV24-1,TRBJ2-5,TRBD2,-,TGTGCCACCAGTGATTCTTTGACTAGCGGGGACCAAGAGACCCAGTACTTC,CATSDSLTSGDQETQYF
TRBV20-1,TRBJ1-2,-,few,TGCAGGACCTTCGCGGACAGCGTAGACTATGGCTACACCTTC,CRTFADSVDYGYTF
TRBV9,TRBJ1-1,-,-,TGTGCCAGCAGCGTGATCGCGGAGAACACTGAAGCTTTCTTT,CASSVIAENTEAFF
TRBV5-6,TRBJ1-5,-,-,TGTGCCAGCACCAGTGGTGGGGGGACCCAGCATTTT,CASTSGGGTQHF
TRBV19,TRBJ2-7,TRBD2,-,TGTGCCAGTAGTACATTGCTAGCGGCAGGCTCCTACGAGCAGTACTTC,CASSTLLAAGSYEQYF
TRBV7-6,TRBJ2-7,TRBD1,-,TGTGCCAGCGGGCAGGGGGTCTACGAGCAGTACTTC,CASGQGVYEQYF
TRBV15,TRBJ2-7,-,-,TGTGCCACCAGCAGAGATACTTCCTACTTTCAGACCTACGAGCAGTACTTC,CATSRDTSYFQTYEQYF
TRBV25-1,TRBJ2-7,TRBD1,-,TGTGCCAGCAGTGGGGGACAGGGGCGCTCCTACGAGCAGTACTTC,CASSGGQGRSYEQYF
TRBV5-1,TRBJ2-1,-,-,TGCGCCAGCAGCTTGGGGGCAGAACAAAATGAGCAGTTCTTC,CASSLGAEQNEQFF
TRBV25-1,TRBJ1-6,-,-,TGTGCCAGCAGTGATCACACTCCGGCGGATTCACCCCTCCACTTT,CASSDHTPADSPLHF
TRBV7-8,TRBJ2-7,TRBD2,-,TGTGCCAGCAGCTTCCGGGGGGGCGCCTACGAGCAGTACTTC,CASSFRGGAYEQYF
TRBV7-8,TRBJ1-2,-,-,TGTGCCAGCAGCTTAGCGACGGGGGGTTCTGGTGGCTACACCTTC,CASSLATGGSGGYTF
TRBV7-9,TRBJ2-7,-,-,TGTGCCAGCAGCCCGGACCGAAAAGGAGGGGAGCAGTACTTC,CASSPDRKGGEQYF
TRBV20-1,TRBJ2-7,-,-,TGCAGTGCTTCGTACCCCCGCCCCCACTACGAGCAGTACTTC,CSASYPRPHYEQYF
TRBV10-3,TRBJ1-6,-,-,TGTGCCAGCAGTGTTACAGGGAATAATTCACCCCTCCACTTT,CASSVTGNNSPLHF
TRBV5-1,TRBJ1-1,-,-,TGCGCCAGCAGCGCCTACCAGAACACTGAAGCTTTCTTT,CASSAYQNTEAFF
TRBV25-1,TRBJ2-7,-,-,TGTGCCAGCAGCTGGACTGACTACGAGCAGTACTTC,CASSWTDYEQYF
TRBV2,TRBJ2-1,-,-,TGTGCCAGCAGCTTGGCAGGACCCAAATGGGGTGAGCAGTTCTTC,CASSLAGPKWGEQFF
TRBV29-1,TRBJ1-2,-,once,TGCAGCGCAGAAACAGGGAACTATGGCTACACCTTC,CSAETGNYGYTF
TRBV5-1,TRBJ1-6,TRBD1,-,TGCGCCAGCAGCTTGAAGGGACAGGGGTCTTCACCCCTCCACTTT,CASSLKGQGSSPLHF
TRBV2,TRBJ1-2,-,-,TGTGCCAGCAGCACGGGACGCCGCTACACCTTC,CASSTGRRYTF
TRBV29-1,TRBJ2-3,-,-,TGCAGCGTTGATTTGCAAAGCACAGATACGCAGTATTTT,CSVDLQSTDTQYF
TRBV4-1,TRBJ1-2,-,-,TGCGCCAGCAGCCAAGGGCGAAGGGTATCCGGTTTTGAGGATGGCTACACCTTC,CASSQGRRVSGFEDGYTF
TRBV5-1,TRBJ2-6,-,-,TGCGCCAGCAGCCAGCAGGGGAGAGGGGCCAACGTCCTGACTTTC,CASSQQGRGANVLTF
TRBV2,TRBJ1-1,-,few,TGTGCCAGCAGTGAGAGGGGGGTCACTGAAGCTTTCTTT,CASSERGVTEAFF
TRBV24-1,TRBJ2-1,TRBD2,-,TGTGCCACCAGTGGGGGGCGAGCGGGGGGTTTAGCCGACAATGAGCAGTTCTTC,CATSGGRAGGLADNEQFF
TRBV9,TRBJ2-5,-,-,TGTGCCAGCAGCGAGATAGGGGAATCTCAAGAGACCCTGTACTTC,CASSEIGESQETLYF
TRBV2,TRBJ1-2,-,once,TGTGCCAGCAGTGTAGGGGGGTCGGGGGCGTTCTATGGCTACACCTTC,CASSVGGSGAFYGYTF